These T cell receptor beta chains were read from a single sample in a study of blood T cells in healthy people across ages. TCRdb independently ran MiXCR on the 5' RACE reads; one entry per CDR3 protein. The sample consists of roughly 900,000 distinct CDR3 sequences, roughly 48% of them appearing once. The sequenced material came from blood. The receptors here all came from a young man in good health. Both conserved end residues are part of each CDR3. D genes are given only for firm matches. Where a row states a size, it is once, few, many or the class of an expanded clone; other rows omit it.

>TRBD1|many|TRBJ1-5|TRBV3-1
CASSQDGSGGQPQHF
TGTGCCAGCAGCCAAGACGGTTCAGGGGGTCAGCCCCAGCATTTT
>TRBD2|few|TRBJ2-7|TRBV20-1
CSARVRGASGGAGYEQYF
TGCAGTGCTAGGGTTAGGGGGGCTAGCGGGGGGGCCGGGTACGAGCAGTACTTC
>.|.|TRBJ2-3|TRBV18
CASSPDGYTDTQYF
TGTGCCAGCTCACCGGACGGATACACAGATACGCAGTATTTT
>.|.|TRBJ1-1|TRBV7-9
CASQTGESPGTFF
TGTGCCAGCCAGACCGGGGAATCACCTGGTACTTTCTTT
>TRBD2|.|TRBJ2-3|TRBV18
CASSPPNPPVRGGLDAQYF
TGTGCCAGCTCACCACCGAATCCCCCGGTGCGGGGGGGCCTTGATGCGCAGTATTTT
>.|many|TRBJ2-7|TRBV7-9
CASSGASLLTYEQYF
TGTGCCAGCAGCGGAGCAAGCTTACTTACCTACGAGCAGTACTTC
>.|few|TRBJ2-5|TRBV27
CASSFGDLQETQYF
TGTGCCAGCAGTTTTGGGGATCTCCAAGAGACCCAGTACTTC
>TRBD2|.|TRBJ2-3|TRBV12-3/TRBV12-4
CASSLAVSDTQYF
TGTGCTTCAAGCCTAGCGGTCTCAGATACGCAGTATTTT
>.|.|TRBJ1-4|TRBV3-1
CASSQDPGGNEKLFF
TGTGCCAGCAGCCAAGATCCCGGGGGGAATGAAAAACTGTTTTTT
>TRBD1|once|TRBJ1-2|TRBV6-2/TRBV6-3
CASTRLMTGGGPLFYGYTF
TGTGCCAGCACCCGATTGATGACAGGGGGCGGACCATTATTCTATGGCTACACCTTC
>.|.|TRBJ2-7|TRBV9
CASSVVSSSDNEQYF
TGTGCCAGCAGCGTAGTGAGTAGCTCCGACAATGAGCAGTACTTC
>TRBD1|.|TRBJ2-5|TRBV12-5
CASGPGQEQETQYF
TGTGCTAGTGGCCCCGGACAGGAACAAGAGACCCAGTACTTC
>TRBD1|few|TRBJ2-1|TRBV12-3/TRBV12-4
CASTLRLGQGSSYNEQFF
TGTGCCAGCACCCTACGGTTGGGACAGGGTAGCTCCTACAATGAGCAGTTCTTC